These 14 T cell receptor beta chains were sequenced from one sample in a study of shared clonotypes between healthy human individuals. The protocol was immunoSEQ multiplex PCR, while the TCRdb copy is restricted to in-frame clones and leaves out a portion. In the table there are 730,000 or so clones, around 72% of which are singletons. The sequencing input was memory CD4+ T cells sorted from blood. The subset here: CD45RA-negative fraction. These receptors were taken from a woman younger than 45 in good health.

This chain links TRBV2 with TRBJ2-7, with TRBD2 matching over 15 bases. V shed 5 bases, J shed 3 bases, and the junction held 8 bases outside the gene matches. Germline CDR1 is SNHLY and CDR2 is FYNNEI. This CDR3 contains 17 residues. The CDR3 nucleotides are TGTGCCAGCAGTAAGGGACTAGCGGGAGGCCCTTACTACGAGCAGTACTTC. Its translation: CASSKGLAGGPYYEQYF.

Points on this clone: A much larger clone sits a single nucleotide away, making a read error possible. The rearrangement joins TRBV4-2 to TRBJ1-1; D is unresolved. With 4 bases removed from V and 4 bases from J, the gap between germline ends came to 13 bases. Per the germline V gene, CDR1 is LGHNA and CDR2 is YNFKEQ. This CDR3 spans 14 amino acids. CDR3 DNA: TGTGCCAGCAGCCCGAAGGAGGGCGGCACTGAAGCTTTCTTT. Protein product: CASSPKEGGTEAFF.

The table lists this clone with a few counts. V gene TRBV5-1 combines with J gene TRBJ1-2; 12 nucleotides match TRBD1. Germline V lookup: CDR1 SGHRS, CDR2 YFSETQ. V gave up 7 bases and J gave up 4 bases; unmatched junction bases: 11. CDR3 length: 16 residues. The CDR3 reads CASLPGQGAPSYGYTF. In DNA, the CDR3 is TGCGCCAGCTTACCGGGACAGGGGGCGCCCAGCTATGGCTACACCTTC.

CDR3 in amino acids: CASSFLGRNYGYTF. The CDR3 nucleotides read TGTGCCAGCAGCTTTCTCGGGCGGAACTATGGCTACACCTTC. The chain uses TRBV7-9 and TRBJ1-2; no firm D call. Per germline, CDR1 SEHNR and CDR2 FQNEAQ (reference sequence). The CDR3 contains 14 residues. V was shortened by 3 bases and J by 2 bases, with 10 bases between the two germline ends.

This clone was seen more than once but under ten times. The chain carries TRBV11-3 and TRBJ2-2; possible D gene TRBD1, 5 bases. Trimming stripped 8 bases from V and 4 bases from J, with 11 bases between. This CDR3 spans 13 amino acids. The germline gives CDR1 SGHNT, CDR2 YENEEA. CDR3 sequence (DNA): TGTGCCAGCGGTAGACAGAGCACCGGGGAGCTGTTTTTT. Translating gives CASGRQSTGELFF.

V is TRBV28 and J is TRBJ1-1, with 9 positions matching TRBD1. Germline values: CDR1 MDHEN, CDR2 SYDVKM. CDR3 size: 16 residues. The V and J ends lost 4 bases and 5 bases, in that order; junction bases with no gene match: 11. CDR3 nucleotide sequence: TGTGCCAGCAGTTCGCTGGGACAGGGTTCGCGGACTGAAGCTTTCTTT. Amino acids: CASSSLGQGSRTEAFF.

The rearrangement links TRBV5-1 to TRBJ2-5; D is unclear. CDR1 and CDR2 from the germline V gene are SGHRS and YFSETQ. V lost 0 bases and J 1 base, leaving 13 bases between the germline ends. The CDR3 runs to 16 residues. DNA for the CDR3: TGCGCCAGCAGCTTGGATGTGGGCCCCGTCCAAGAGACCCAGTACTTC. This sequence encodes CASSLDVGPVQETQYF.

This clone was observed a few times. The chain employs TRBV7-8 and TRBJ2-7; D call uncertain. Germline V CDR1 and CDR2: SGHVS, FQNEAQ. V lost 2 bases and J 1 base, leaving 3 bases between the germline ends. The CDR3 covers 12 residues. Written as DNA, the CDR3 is TGTGCCAGCAGCTTATGGTCCTACGAGCAGTACTTC. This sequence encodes CASSLWSYEQYF.

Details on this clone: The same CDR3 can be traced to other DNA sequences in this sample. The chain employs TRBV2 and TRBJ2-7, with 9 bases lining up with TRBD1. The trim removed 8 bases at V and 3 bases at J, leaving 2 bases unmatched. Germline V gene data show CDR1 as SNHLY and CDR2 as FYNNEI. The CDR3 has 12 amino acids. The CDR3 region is CASSGQGYEQYF. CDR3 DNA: TGTGCCAGCTCGGGACAGGGCTACGAGCAGTACTTC.

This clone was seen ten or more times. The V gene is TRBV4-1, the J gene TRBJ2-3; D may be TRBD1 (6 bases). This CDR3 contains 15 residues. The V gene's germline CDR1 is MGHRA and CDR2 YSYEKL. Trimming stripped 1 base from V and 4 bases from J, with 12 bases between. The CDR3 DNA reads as TGCGCCAGCAGCCAAGTCCAGGGGTTCGCAGATACGCAGTATTTT. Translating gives CASSQVQGFADTQYF.

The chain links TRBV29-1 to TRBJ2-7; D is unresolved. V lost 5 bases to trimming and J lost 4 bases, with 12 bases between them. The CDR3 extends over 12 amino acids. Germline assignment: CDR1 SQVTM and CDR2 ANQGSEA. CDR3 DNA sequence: TGCAGCGTTTCCCCAAAGCGATACGAGCAGTACTTC. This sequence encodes CSVSPKRYEQYF.

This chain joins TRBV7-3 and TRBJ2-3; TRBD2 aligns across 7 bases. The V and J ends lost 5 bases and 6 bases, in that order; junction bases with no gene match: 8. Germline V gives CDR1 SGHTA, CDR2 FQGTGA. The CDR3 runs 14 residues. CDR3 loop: CASSPYLRGDTQYF. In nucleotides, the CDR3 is TGTGCCAGCAGCCCTTATTTGCGGGGGGATACGCAGTATTTT.

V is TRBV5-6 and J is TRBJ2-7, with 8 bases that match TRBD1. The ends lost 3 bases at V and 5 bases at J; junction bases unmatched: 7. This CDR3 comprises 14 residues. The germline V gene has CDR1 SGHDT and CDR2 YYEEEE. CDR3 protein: CASSSRTGFDEQYF. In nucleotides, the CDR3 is TGTGCCAGCAGCTCACGGACAGGGTTCGACGAGCAGTACTTC.

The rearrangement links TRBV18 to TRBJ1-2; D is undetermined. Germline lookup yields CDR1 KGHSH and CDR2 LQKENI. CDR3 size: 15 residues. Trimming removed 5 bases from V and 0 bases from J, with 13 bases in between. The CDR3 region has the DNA TGTGCCAGCTCATCCCAAGGAAAAGCTAACTATGGCTACACCTTC. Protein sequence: CASSSQGKANYGYTF.